These 16 T cell receptor beta chains originate from one sample sequenced in a study of blood T cell repertoires in COVID-19. TCRdb's table, derived via immunoSEQ multiplex PCR, lists solely in-frame clones and lacks some. The sample includes approximately 52,000 clones, approximately 89% of them seen just once. Sequenced material: peripheral blood. The origin of the receptors is a man aged 55 to 70 with active COVID-19.

The chain recombines TRBV14 with TRBJ1-1; maybe TRBD1 (6 bases). Germline CDR1 SGHDN, CDR2 FVKESK. V lost 1 base, J lost 4 bases, and 10 bases lay in between. This CDR3 is 14 amino acids long. The chain's CDR3 is CASSQVGAFTEAFF. CDR3 in DNA: TGTGCCAGCAGCCAAGTGGGGGCCTTCACTGAAGCTTTCTTT.

The chain uses TRBV28 and TRBJ2-7, with a possible D match to TRBD2 (5 bases). Germline values: CDR1 MDHEN, CDR2 SYDVKM. Deletions cut 5 bases from V and 3 bases from J, with 17 bases between. CDR3 size: 15 residues. CDR3 DNA: TGTGCCAGCAGTACCCTCGGGGTGGGGTACTACGAGCAGTACTTC. It translates to CASSTLGVGYYEQYF.

The gene calls are TRBV4-3 and TRBJ2-1, with D tentatively TRBD2 (6 bases). The CDR3 covers 16 residues. Germline assignment: CDR1 LGHNA and CDR2 YSLEER. The V and J ends lost 3 bases and 3 bases respectively, with 15 bases between them. CDR3 nucleotides: TGCGCCAGCAGCCACCTACCGGGGGAGAACTACAATGAGCAGTTCTTC. This encodes CASSHLPGENYNEQFF.

A single count supports this clone. This chain uses TRBV7-2 with TRBJ2-1; D may be TRBD1 (6 bases). CDR1 is SGHTA, CDR2 FQGNSA, per germline. V lost 4 bases, J lost 11 bases, and 15 bases lay in between. CDR3 size: 13 residues. CDR3 residues: CASSSNSGTQQFF. CDR3 nucleotide sequence: TGTGCCAGCAGCTCAAACTCCGGGACACAGCAGTTCTTC.

The gene calls are TRBV3-1 (or the pseudogene TRBV3-2) and TRBJ1-5; 7 bases align to TRBD1. CDR3 length: 17 residues. Germline CDR1 and CDR2: LGHDT and YNNKEL (reference sequence). J lost 6 bases, V lost 5 bases, and 16 bases had no gene match. The CDR3 bases are TGTGCCAGCAGCTCGACAGGGTTTGAGGGTTTTGGTCAGCCCCAGCATTTT. Translating gives CASSSTGFEGFGQPQHF.

This rearrangement joins TRBV7-9 to TRBJ2-7, with D maybe TRBD1 (7 bases). There are 15 residues in the CDR3. Germline V gene sequence: CDR1 SEHNR, CDR2 FQNEAQ (reference sequence). V was pared by 5 bases and J by 1 base, with 15 bases between. CDR3: CASSGLKQGSYEQYF. CDR3 DNA sequence: TGTGCCAGCAGCGGACTAAAACAGGGGTCCTACGAGCAGTACTTC.

This clone has just a few counts. This chain joins TRBV10-3 and TRBJ1-3; 7 bases fit TRBD1. The V segment lost 4 bases and the J segment 1 base; nucleotides outside the gene matches: 7. Germline V gene data show CDR1 as ENHRY and CDR2 as SYGVKD. The CDR3 totals 16 residues. CDR3 coding DNA: TGTGCCATCAGTGTAGGACAGGTTGGTTCTGGAAACACCATATATTTT. It specifies CAISVGQVGSGNTIYF.

The chain combines TRBV2 with TRBJ1-5; TRBD1 might be the D (5 bases). The CDR3 loop spans 15 amino acids. The germline gives CDR1 SNHLY, CDR2 FYNNEI. Between the trimmed V and J ends, which lost 5 bases and 1 base, there was a span of 12 bases. The CDR3 DNA reads TGTGCCAGCAGTCGGGAGGACATGAGCAATCAGCCCCAGCATTTT. It encodes CASSREDMSNQPQHF.

The CDR3 reads CASSQASRGGYSNQPQHF. The CDR3 DNA follows: TGTGCCAGCAGCCAAGCCTCAAGAGGCGGATATAGCAATCAGCCCCAGCATTTT. The chain employs TRBV4-2 and TRBJ1-5; D not certain. Trimming stripped 1 base from V and 0 bases from J, with 16 bases between. The CDR3 is made up of 18 amino acids. The germline gives CDR1 LGHNA, CDR2 YNFKEQ.

The chain carries TRBV29-1 and TRBJ2-7, with 8 bases identical to TRBD2. This CDR3 is built from 15 residues. Trimming took 3 bases from V and 3 from J; bases not matched to a gene: 10. Germline CDR1 reads SQVTM; CDR2 reads ANQGSEA. CDR3: CSVEGERESIYEQYF. DNA of the CDR3: TGCAGCGTTGAGGGGGAGCGGGAGTCGATCTACGAGCAGTACTTC.

This CDR3 reads CASSLTSGRWYEQYF. The DNA of the CDR3 is TGTGCCAGCTCACTAACTAGCGGGAGATGGTACGAGCAGTACTTC. This chain links TRBV18 with TRBJ2-7; TRBD2 aligns across 11 bases. The CDR3 is made up of 15 amino acids. V was clipped by 4 bases and J by 4 bases; unmatched bases: 6. CDR1 and CDR2 (germline): KGHSH, LQKENI.

The chain links TRBV24-1 to TRBJ2-1; D ambiguous. Trimming took off 9 bases at V and 9 bases at J, with 14 bases between the two ends. From germline, CDR1 is KGHDR and CDR2 SFDVKD. The CDR3 loop spans 12 amino acids. The CDR3 DNA reads as TGTGCCACCCATCCCGGGTTTGGTGAGCAGTTCTTC. This codes for CATHPGFGEQFF.

This clone was found once. The V call is TRBV19, the J call TRBJ2-7; TRBD1 matches 10 bases. J gave up 4 bases and V 6 bases, and 3 bases lay outside the gene matches. Germline CDR1 is LNHDA and CDR2 is SQIVND (reference sequence). CDR3 length: 13 amino acids. The CDR3 nucleotides read TGTGCCAGTAGCCGGGACAGGGGATACGAGCAGTACTTC. This sequence encodes CASSRDRGYEQYF.

The chain has TRBV7-8 and TRBJ2-3, with 8 bases lining up with TRBD2. The CDR3 consists of 15 residues. The trim removed 5 bases at V and 1 base at J, leaving 5 bases unmatched. The germline V gene has CDR1 SGHVS and CDR2 FQNEAQ. The CDR3 is CASSPWGLGTDTQYF. In nucleotides, the CDR3 is TGTGCCAGCAGCCCGTGGGGACTAGGCACAGATACGCAGTATTTT. Supplemented by reference TRBV7-8 and TRBJ2-3, the full variable domain reads GAGVSQSPRYKVAKRGQDVALRCDPISGHVSLFWYQQALGQGPEFLTYFQNEAQLDKSGLPSDRFFAERPEGSVSTLKIQRTQQEDSAVYLCASSPWGLGTDTQYFGPGTRLTVL.

The chain uses TRBV5-6 and TRBJ2-3; D is possibly TRBD2 (5 bases). V lost 0 bases and J lost 6, with 11 bases in between. The CDR3 has 14 amino acids. Per the germline V gene, CDR1 is SGHDT and CDR2 is YYEEEE. The CDR3 is CASSLGGSPDTQYF. Written as DNA, the CDR3 is TGTGCCAGCAGCTTGGGTGGGAGCCCTGATACGCAGTATTTT.

The chain recombines TRBV7-2 with TRBJ1-6, with a weak D call TRBD1 (5 bases). Trimming stripped 2 bases from V and 10 bases from J, with 12 bases between. The germline gives CDR1 SGHTA, CDR2 FQGNSA. The CDR3 has 14 residues. The CDR3, as DNA: TGTGCCAGCAGCTTAAGCCAGGGCAACTCACCCCTCCACTTT. This gives the protein CASSLSQGNSPLHF.